This T cell receptor (beta chain) was sequenced for a study of blood T cells in healthy people across ages. PCR was performed a second time for about 7 to 11 cycles using a sample-barcoded 5' primer and a J-beta primer mix. TCRdb processed the 5' RACE reads anew with MiXCR; each CDR3 protein has one entry. The data show over a million distinct CDR3 sequences, approximately 40% seen once. Study-level results: When set beside aged donors, long-lived donors presented more naive CD4+ cells and higher diversity.

In regard to this clonotype: Its antigen is still unknown.

The people who gave samples were healthy Caucasians from Russia, aged roughly 6 to 100. PBMCs numbering at least 6 million were isolated per sample. Sequenced input: blood. This TCR was recovered from a young woman in good health.

This chain's CDR3 is CASSWTGIMNTEAFF. The CDR3, as DNA: TGTGCCAGCAGTTGGACAGGTATCATGAACACTGAAGCTTTCTTT. The chain recombines TRBV27 with TRBJ1-1; 7 bases are a match to TRBD1. The ends lost 4 bases at V and 0 bases at J; junction bases unmatched: 5. This CDR3 has 15 residues. Germline V lookup: CDR1 MNHEY, CDR2 SMNVEV (reference sequence).